A selection of T cell receptor beta chains follows, all from one sample in a study of T cells in Graves' hyperthyroidism and ophthalmopathy. A single record per CDR3 protein comes from TCRdb applying MiXCR to the multiplex PCR reads. This repertoire shows about 540,000 distinct CDR3 sequences, about 43% found once; its top ten account for just over 8%. The sample comprised peripheral blood or thyroid tissue (not recorded which). These receptors were obtained from a woman younger than 35 with Graves' hyperthyroidism. Both conserved end residues are part of each CDR3. A D gene is named only where the DNA matches it firmly. Clone size is stated in some rows and not others, as once, few, many or a class when expanded.

j_gene	d_gene	v_gene	len	abundance	CDR3aa	CDR3nt
TRBJ2-6	.	TRBV6-1	17	.	CASSPKRESSGANVLTF	TGTGCCAGCAGTCCAAAGAGGGAGAGCTCTGGGGCCAACGTCCTGACTTTC
TRBJ2-5	TRBD1	TRBV7-7	15	.	CASSQRQGGRETQYF	TGTGCTAGCAGCCAAAGACAGGGCGGACGGGAGACCCAGTACTTC
TRBJ1-5	.	TRBV29-1	12	.	CSSFGGNQPQHF	TGCAGCAGTTTCGGAGGGAACCAGCCCCAGCATTTT
TRBJ2-5	.	TRBV9	14	many	CASSSRTAQETQYF	TGTGCCAGCAGCAGTCGGACAGCCCAAGAGACCCAGTACTTC
TRBJ1-6	.	TRBV2	15	.	CASNDRSSYNSPLHF	TGTGCCAGCAATGACAGGAGCTCCTATAATTCACCCCTCCACTTT
TRBJ1-1	.	TRBV6-5	13	.	CASSYIGNTEAFF	TGTGCCAGCAGTTACATCGGGAACACTGAAGCTTTCTTT
TRBJ1-5	.	TRBV10-3	15	.	CAISGRLTHNQPQHF	TGTGCCATCAGTGGACGGCTGACTCACAATCAGCCCCAGCATTTT
TRBJ2-7	.	TRBV10-3	12	.	CASASDDRGQYF	TGTGCCAGCGCCTCGGACGACCGAGGGCAGTACTTC
TRBJ2-5	TRBD2	TRBV27	15	.	CASSFSAGGKETQYF	TGTGCCAGCAGTTTCTCAGCGGGGGGAAAAGAGACCCAGTACTTC
TRBJ1-2	TRBD1	TRBV2	15	many	CASSSTGGSNYGYTF	TGTGCCAGCAGTTCCACAGGGGGATCGAACTATGGCTACACCTTC
TRBJ1-4	.	TRBV7-9	16	.	CASSLTGPATNEKLFF	TGTGCCAGCAGCCTCACAGGCCCGGCAACTAATGAAAAACTGTTTTTT
TRBJ1-2	.	TRBV25-1	16	few	CASRGPGHPSDYGYTF	TGTGCCAGCAGAGGACCGGGACATCCCTCGGACTATGGCTACACCTTC
TRBJ1-6	TRBD1	TRBV19	14	many	CASSKGQGNSPLHF	TGTGCCAGTAGTAAGGGACAGGGTAATTCACCCCTCCACTTT
TRBJ1-1	.	TRBV20-1	11	few	CSARGVSEAFF	TGCAGTGCTAGGGGTGTGAGTGAAGCTTTCTTT
TRBJ1-1	TRBD1	TRBV5-1	12	.	CASSLQGVRAFF	TGCGCCAGCAGCTTACAGGGGGTAAGGGCTTTCTTT
TRBJ1-1	TRBD1	TRBV7-8	14	once	CASSFGTGDTGAFF	TGTGCCAGCAGCTTCGGGACAGGGGATACTGGAGCTTTCTTT
TRBJ2-5	TRBD2	TRBV29-1	14	.	CSEPMGLAGGILYF	TGCAGCGAACCCATGGGACTAGCGGGAGGCATCCTATACTTC
TRBJ1-1	.	TRBV7-6	15	.	CASSSDPAVNTEAFF	TGTGCCAGCAGCTCTGACCCGGCGGTGAACACTGAAGCTTTCTTT
TRBJ1-3	.	TRBV15	16	.	CATSSYGGSSGNTIYF	TGTGCCACCAGCAGCTATGGTGGCAGCTCTGGAAACACCATATATTTT
TRBJ1-4	.	TRBV2	15	.	CASSDRDGVIEKLFF	TGTGCCAGCAGTGACCGGGACGGGGTGATTGAAAAACTGTTTTTT
TRBJ1-5	.	TRBV7-9	13	.	CASSLDSSQPQHF	TGTGCCAGCAGCTTGGACAGCAGTCAGCCCCAGCATTTT
TRBJ2-7	.	TRBV6-1	14	once	CASSPWRGPYEQYF	TGTGCCAGCAGTCCCTGGAGGGGACCCTACGAGCAGTACTTC
TRBJ2-7	TRBD2	TRBV19	14	few	CASSSGLAGNEQYF	TGTGCCAGTAGTTCGGGACTAGCGGGAAACGAGCAGTACTTC
TRBJ2-5	TRBD1	TRBV29-1	14	many	CSVDRQGSKETQYF	TGCAGCGTAGATCGACAGGGTAGTAAGGAGACCCAGTACTTC
TRBJ2-7	.	TRBV15	14	.	CAPSRDYGGDEQYF	TGTGCCCCCAGCCGAGATTACGGGGGAGACGAGCAGTACTTC
TRBJ1-2	TRBD1	TRBV29-1	16	few	CSVDDRGRGSNYGYTF	TGCAGCGTTGACGACAGGGGTAGGGGGTCTAACTATGGCTACACCTTC
TRBJ1-2	TRBD1	TRBV5-4	14	.	CASSSDRAAYGYTF	TGTGCCAGCAGCTCGGACAGGGCCGCCTATGGCTACACCTTC
TRBJ1-5	.	TRBV10-3	12	.	CAWSGSSQPQHF	TGTGCCTGGAGTGGGAGTAGTCAGCCCCAGCATTTT
TRBJ1-2	.	TRBV5-1	14	.	CASSLEELGDGYTF	TGCGCCAGCAGCTTGGAGGAACTAGGTGATGGCTACACCTTC
TRBJ1-2	TRBD1	TRBV7-3	13	.	CAWSVFDRGGYTF	TGTGCCTGGAGCGTTTTCGACAGGGGTGGCTACACCTTC
TRBJ1-6	.	TRBV7-2	14	.	CASSLRGYQSPLHF	TGTGCCAGCAGCTTGCGCGGTTACCAGTCACCCCTCCACTTT
TRBJ1-1	.	TRBV11-2	14	many	CASSSGTRNTEAFF	TGTGCCTCATCGTCAGGGACGAGGAACACTGAAGCTTTCTTT
TRBJ1-5	.	TRBV7-9	14	once	CASSLEGRKETQHF	TGCGCCAGCAGCTTGGAGGGGAGGAAGGAGACCCAGCATTTT
TRBJ2-7	.	TRBV24-1	11	many	CATSDQVEQYF	TGTGCCACCAGTGATCAGGTCGAGCAGTACTTC
TRBJ2-7	TRBD1	TRBV11-3	14	.	CASSYKTGAYEQYF	TGTGCCAGCAGCTATAAGACAGGGGCCTACGAGCAGTACTTC
TRBJ2-7	TRBD1	TRBV5-1	14	few	CASSFSGQGYEQYF	TGCGCCAGCAGCTTCTCGGGACAGGGCTACGAGCAGTACTTC
TRBJ1-2	TRBD1	TRBV9	15	once	CASSVGGTGDYGYTF	TGTGCCAGCAGCGTAGGAGGTACAGGGGACTATGGCTACACCTTC
TRBJ1-6	TRBD1	TRBV20-1	13	.	CSARGTGGSPLHF	TGCAGTGCTAGGGGGACAGGGGGTTCACCCCTCCACTTT
TRBJ1-4	.	TRBV14	15	.	CASSQDSAGREKLFF	TGTGCCAGCAGCCAAGATTCGGCAGGGAGGGAAAAACTGTTTTTT
TRBJ1-1	TRBD1	TRBV12-5	13	.	CASVNTGGTEAFF	TGTGCTAGTGTTAATACAGGGGGCACTGAAGCTTTCTTT
TRBJ1-1	.	TRBV9	14	.	CASSADTKGTEAFF	TGTGCCAGCAGCGCGGACACTAAGGGAACTGAAGCTTTCTTT
TRBJ2-7	.	TRBV7-3	12	many	CASSSMEGEQYF	TGTGCCAGCAGCTCTATGGAGGGCGAGCAGTACTTC
TRBJ1-2	.	TRBV7-2	12	many	CASSRQDGFPTF	TGTGCCAGCAGTCGCCAGGATGGCTTTCCCACCTTC
TRBJ2-2	TRBD2	TRBV6-5	17	.	CASMFLAGGPDTGELFF	TGTGCCAGCATGTTTCTGGCGGGAGGCCCGGACACCGGGGAGCTGTTTTTT
TRBJ1-4	.	TRBV2	15	.	CASSDQWGWNEKLFF	TGTGCCAGCAGTGACCAGTGGGGGTGGAATGAAAAACTGTTTTTT
TRBJ1-2	.	TRBV25-1	14	.	CASLDSGRQNGYTF	TGTGCCAGCTTAGACTCCGGACGTCAGAATGGCTACACCTTC
TRBJ2-5	TRBD2	TRBV12-3/TRBV12-4	12	.	CASSSEREPQYF	TGTGCCAGCAGTTCCGAGCGGGAGCCCCAGTACTTC
TRBJ2-2	TRBD1	TRBV24-1	16	many	CATSDPGQGRTGELFF	TGTGCCACCAGTGACCCGGGACAGGGAAGGACCGGGGAGCTGTTTTTT
TRBJ1-1	.	TRBV12-3/TRBV12-4	13	few	CASSERTRTEAFF	TGTGCCAGCAGTGAACGGACAAGAACTGAAGCTTTCTTT
TRBJ1-1	.	TRBV10-3	15	.	CASSIGGLRSTEAFF	TGTGCCAGTAGTATTGGTGGCCTCAGAAGTACTGAAGCTTTCTTT
TRBJ2-5	.	TRBV25-1	13	many	CASSVEGLETQYF	TGTGCCAGCAGTGTTGAGGGGTTGGAGACCCAGTACTTC
TRBJ2-5	.	TRBV2	14	.	CASSEGGKLETQYF	TGTGCCAGCAGTGAGGGCGGGAAACTGGAGACCCAGTACTTC
TRBJ2-7	.	TRBV2	17	.	CASSEDPWGSVTYEQYF	TGTGCCAGCAGTGAAGATCCGTGGGGTAGCGTAACCTACGAGCAGTACTTC